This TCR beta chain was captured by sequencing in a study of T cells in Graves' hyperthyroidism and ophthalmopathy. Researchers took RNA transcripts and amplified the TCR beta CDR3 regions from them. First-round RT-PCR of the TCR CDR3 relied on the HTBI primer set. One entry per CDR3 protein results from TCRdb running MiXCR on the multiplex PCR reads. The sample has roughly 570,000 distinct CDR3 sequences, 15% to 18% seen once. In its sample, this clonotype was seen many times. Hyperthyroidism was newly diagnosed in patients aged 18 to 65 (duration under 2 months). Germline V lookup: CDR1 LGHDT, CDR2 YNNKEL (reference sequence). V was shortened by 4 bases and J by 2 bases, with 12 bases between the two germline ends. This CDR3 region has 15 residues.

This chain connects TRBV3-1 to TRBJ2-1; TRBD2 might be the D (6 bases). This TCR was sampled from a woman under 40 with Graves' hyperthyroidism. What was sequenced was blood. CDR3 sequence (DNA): TGTGCCAGCAGCCCTGGACTACTTACCTACAATGAGCAGTTCTTC. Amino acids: CASSPGLLTYNEQFF.